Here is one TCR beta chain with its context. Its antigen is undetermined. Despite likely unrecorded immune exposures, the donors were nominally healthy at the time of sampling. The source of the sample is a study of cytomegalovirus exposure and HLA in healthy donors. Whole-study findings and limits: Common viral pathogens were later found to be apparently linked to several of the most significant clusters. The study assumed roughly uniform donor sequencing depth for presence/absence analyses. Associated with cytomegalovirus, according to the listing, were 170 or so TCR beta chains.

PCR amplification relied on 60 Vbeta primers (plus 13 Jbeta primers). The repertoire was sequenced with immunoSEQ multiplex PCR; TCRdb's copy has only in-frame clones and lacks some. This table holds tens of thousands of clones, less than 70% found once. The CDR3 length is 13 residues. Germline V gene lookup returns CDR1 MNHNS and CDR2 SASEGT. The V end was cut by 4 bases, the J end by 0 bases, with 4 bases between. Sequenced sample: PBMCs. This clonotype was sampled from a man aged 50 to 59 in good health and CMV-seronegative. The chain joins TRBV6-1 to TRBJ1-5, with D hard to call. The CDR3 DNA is TGTGCCAGCAGTGTCGGTAGCAATCAGCCCCAGCATTTT. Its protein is CASSVGSNQPQHF.